The clone carrying this T cell receptor beta chain has a count of ten or more. This sample is part of a study of CD8+ T cells in alopecia areata. Investigators isolated RNA and reverse transcribed it into cDNA to act as the sequencing template. Profiling relied on immunoSEQ multiplex PCR, and the TCRdb table lists in-frame clones only, not all of them. Among 150,000 to 180,000 clones listed, around 50% were seen once. CDR3 length: 16 amino acids. The germline V gene has CDR1 PRHDT and CDR2 FYEKMQ (reference sequence). V was cut by 5 bases and J by 6 bases, with 21 bases left in between. This rearrangement joins TRBV13 to TRBJ2-3; D might be TRBD1 or TRBD2, each matching 5 bases. The sequencing here drew on CD8+ T cells sorted from blood, taken at week 0. This receptor was obtained from a human donor with alopecia areata. The CDR3 DNA sequence: TGTGCCAGCAGCGACTCCGGGACGCCGCATGGGGATACGCAGTATTTT. Its protein is CASSDSGTPHGDTQYF.